The sequence of this T cell receptor beta chain was determined in a study of neurological immune-mediated disorders. Study-wide findings and caveats: No CDR3 amino acid sequences recurred among expanded clones across subjects, suggesting private repertoires in all groups.

Deletions cut 3 bases from V and 4 bases from J, with 16 bases between. Looked up from germline, CDR1 is SGHTA and CDR2 is FQGNSA. The CDR3 has 16 amino acids. This clonotype was recorded many times. What it binds is not known. A 10-nucleotide random UMI tagged transcripts in template-switch 5'RACE cDNA synthesis. One entry per CDR3 protein, called by TCRdb with MiXCR from the 5' RACE reads. Among some 83,000 distinct CDR3 sequences, just over 2.5% were seen once, and the ten largest hold 0.9% to 1.4%. Sequences were obtained from PBMCs. This sequence originates from a woman between 25 and 40 years old with multiple sclerosis. The chain has TRBV7-2 and TRBJ1-3; D perhaps matches TRBD1 (5 bases). The CDR3 spells CASSFPGPSGGNTIYF. The CDR3 DNA reads TGTGCCAGCAGCTTTCCGGGACCGTCGGGAGGAAACACCATATATTTT.